This entry concerns a single T cell receptor beta chain. This entry comes from a study of blood T cell repertoires in COVID-19. Across the study: Sites in the United States, Italy and Spain provided acute and convalescent COVID-19 samples.

Per the original data handling: Estimation of nucleated cell counts relied on the amplification of reference gene primers. The method was immunoSEQ multiplex PCR; TCRdb's version includes in-frame clones alone and lacks a portion of them. V and J calls and clone size come straight from that table; D and trimming were deduced from the DNA. The table includes some 220,000 clones, 70% to 85% detected once. Trimming took 3 bases from V and 6 from J; bases not matched to a gene: 6. The CDR3 loop spans 15 amino acids. CDR1 LNHDA and CDR2 SQIVND come from the germline V gene (reference sequence). The source of this sequence is a woman in her forties with acute COVID-19. The chain couples TRBV19 to TRBJ1-1; 11 positions match TRBD1. Sequenced input: PBMCs or T cells enriched from blood (not recorded which). As DNA, the CDR3 is TGTGCCAGTAGTATCGGGACAGGGGGGATCGCTGAAGCTTTCTTT. This translates into CASSIGTGGIAEAFF.